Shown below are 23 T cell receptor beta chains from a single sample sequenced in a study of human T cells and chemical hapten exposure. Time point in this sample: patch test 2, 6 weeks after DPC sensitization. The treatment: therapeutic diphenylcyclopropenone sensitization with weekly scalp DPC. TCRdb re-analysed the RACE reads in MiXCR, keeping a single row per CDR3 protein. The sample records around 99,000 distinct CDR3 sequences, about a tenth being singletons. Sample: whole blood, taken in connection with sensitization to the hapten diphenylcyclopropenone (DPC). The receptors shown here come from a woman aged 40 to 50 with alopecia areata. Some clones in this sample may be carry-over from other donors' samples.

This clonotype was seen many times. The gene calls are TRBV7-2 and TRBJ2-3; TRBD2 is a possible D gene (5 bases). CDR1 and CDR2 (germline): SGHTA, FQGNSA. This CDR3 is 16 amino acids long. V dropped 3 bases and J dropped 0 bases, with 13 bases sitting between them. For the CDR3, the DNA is TGTGCCAGCAGCTTTGAGGGTCCGTCTAGCACAGATACGCAGTATTTT. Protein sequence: CASSFEGPSSTDTQYF.

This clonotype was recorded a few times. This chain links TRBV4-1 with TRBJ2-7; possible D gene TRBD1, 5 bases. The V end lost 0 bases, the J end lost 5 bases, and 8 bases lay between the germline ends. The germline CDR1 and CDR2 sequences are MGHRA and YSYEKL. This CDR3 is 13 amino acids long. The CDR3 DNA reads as TGCGCCAGCAGCCAAGATCAGGGCCACGAGCAGTACTTC. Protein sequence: CASSQDQGHEQYF.

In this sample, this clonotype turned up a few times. CDR3 bases: TGTGCCAGCAGCAAGTATCCAGGGGCCCCAGGGGGCACTGAAGCTTTCTTT. Its translation: CASSKYPGAPGGTEAFF. This chain links TRBV21-1 with TRBJ1-1; TRBD1, the table's D call, lacks a check against the DNA. TRBV21-1 is assigned pseudogene status. The CDR3 length is 17 residues.

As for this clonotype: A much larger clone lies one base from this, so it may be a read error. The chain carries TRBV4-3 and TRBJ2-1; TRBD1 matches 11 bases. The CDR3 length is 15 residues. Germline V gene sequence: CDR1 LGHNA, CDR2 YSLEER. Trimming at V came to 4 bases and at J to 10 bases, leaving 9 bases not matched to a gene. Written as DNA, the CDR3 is TGCGCCAGCAGCCCAGCGGGGACAGGGGGTCACGAGCAGTTCTTC. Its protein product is CASSPAGTGGHEQFF.

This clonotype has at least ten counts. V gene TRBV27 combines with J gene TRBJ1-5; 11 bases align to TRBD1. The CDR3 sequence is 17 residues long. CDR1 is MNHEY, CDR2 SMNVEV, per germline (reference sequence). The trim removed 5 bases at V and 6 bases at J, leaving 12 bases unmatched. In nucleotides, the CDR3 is TGTGCCAGCAGTCCCCGTCAAACCGGGACAGGGGGTCAGCCCCAGCATTTT. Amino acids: CASSPRQTGTGGQPQHF.

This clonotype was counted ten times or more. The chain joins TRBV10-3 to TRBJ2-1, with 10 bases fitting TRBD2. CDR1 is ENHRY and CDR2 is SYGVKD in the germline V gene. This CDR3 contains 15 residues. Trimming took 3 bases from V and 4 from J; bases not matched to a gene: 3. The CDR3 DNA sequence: TGTGCCATCAGTGAAGCGGGGGGGAATTACAATGAGCAGTTCTTC. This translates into CAISEAGGNYNEQFF.

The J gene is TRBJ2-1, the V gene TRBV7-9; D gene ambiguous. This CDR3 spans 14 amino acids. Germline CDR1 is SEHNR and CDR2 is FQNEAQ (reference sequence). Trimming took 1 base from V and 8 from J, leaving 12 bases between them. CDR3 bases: TGTGCCAGCAGCTTAGATCCAGGAATCCATGAGCAGTTCTTC. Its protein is CASSLDPGIHEQFF.

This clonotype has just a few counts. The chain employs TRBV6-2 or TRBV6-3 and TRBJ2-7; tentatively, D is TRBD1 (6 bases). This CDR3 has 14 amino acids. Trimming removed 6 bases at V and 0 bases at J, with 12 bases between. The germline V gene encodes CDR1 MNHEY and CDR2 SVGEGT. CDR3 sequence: CASRETGSSYEQYF. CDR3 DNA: TGTGCCAGCAGAGAGACAGGCAGCTCCTACGAGCAGTACTTC.

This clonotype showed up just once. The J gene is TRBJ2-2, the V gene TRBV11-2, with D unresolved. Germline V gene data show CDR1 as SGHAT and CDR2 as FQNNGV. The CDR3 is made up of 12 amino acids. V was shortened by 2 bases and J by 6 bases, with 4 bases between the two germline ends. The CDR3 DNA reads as TGTGCCAGCAGCTTACATGCCGGGGAGCTGTTTTTT. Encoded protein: CASSLHAGELFF.

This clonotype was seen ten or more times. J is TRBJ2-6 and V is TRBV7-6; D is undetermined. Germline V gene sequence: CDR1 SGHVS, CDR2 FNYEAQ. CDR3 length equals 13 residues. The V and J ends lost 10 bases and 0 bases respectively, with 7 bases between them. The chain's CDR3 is CATATSGANVLTF. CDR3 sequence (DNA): TGTGCCACGGCTACCTCTGGGGCCAACGTCCTGACTTTC.

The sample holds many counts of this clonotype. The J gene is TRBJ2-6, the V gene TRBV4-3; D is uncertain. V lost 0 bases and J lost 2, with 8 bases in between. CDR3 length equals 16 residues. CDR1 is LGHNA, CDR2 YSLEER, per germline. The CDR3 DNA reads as TGCGCCAGCAGCCAAGATCTCGCACCTGGGGCCAACGTCCTGACTTTC. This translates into CASSQDLAPGANVLTF.

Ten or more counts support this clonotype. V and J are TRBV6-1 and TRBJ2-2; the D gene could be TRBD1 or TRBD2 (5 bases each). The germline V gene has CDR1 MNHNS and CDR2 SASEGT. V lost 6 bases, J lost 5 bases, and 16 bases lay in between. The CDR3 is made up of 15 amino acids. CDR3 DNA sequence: TGTGCCAGCAGACTAGGCAGGGAAGAAACCGGGGAGCTGTTTTTT. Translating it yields CASRLGREETGELFF.

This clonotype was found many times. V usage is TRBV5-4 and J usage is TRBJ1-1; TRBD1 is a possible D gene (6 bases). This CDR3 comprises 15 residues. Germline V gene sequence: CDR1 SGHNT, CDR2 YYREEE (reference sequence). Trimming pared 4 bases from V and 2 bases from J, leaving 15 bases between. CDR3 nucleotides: TGTGCCAGCAGCCCCTTAGGGGGGCCAAACACTGAAGCTTTCTTT. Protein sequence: CASSPLGGPNTEAFF.

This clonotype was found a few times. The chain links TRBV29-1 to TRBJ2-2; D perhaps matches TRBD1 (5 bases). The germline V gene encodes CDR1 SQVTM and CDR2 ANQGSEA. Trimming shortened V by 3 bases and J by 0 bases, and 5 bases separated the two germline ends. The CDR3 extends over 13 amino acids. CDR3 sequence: CSVDRANTGELFF. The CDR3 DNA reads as TGCAGCGTTGACAGGGCGAACACCGGGGAGCTGTTTTTT.

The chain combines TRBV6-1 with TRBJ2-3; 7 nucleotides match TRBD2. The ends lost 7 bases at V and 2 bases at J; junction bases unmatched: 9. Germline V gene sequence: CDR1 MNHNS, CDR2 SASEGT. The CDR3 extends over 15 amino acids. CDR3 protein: CASMIGGGDTDTQYF. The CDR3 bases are TGTGCCAGCATGATTGGGGGGGGGGACACAGATACGCAGTATTTT.

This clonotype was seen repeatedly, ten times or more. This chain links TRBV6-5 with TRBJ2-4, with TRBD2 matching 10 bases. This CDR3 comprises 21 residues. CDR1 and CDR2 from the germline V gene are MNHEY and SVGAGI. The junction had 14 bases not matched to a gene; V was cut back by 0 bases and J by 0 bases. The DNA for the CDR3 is TGTGCCAGCAGTTACTCGGTCGGTAGCGGGGGGCTCTGGGGAGCCAAAAACATTCAGTACTTC. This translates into CASSYSVGSGGLWGAKNIQYF.

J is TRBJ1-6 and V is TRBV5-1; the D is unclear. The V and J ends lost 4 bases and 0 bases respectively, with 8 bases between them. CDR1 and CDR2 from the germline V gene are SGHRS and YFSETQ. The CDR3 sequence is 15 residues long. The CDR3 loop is CASSEQSSYNSPLHF. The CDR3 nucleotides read TGCGCCAGCAGCGAACAGAGCTCCTATAATTCACCCCTCCACTTT.

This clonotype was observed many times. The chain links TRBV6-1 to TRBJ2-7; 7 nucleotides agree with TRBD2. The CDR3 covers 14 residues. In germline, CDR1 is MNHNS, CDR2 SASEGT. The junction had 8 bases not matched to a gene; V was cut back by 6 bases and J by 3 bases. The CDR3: CASRTGTINYEQYF. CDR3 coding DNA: TGTGCCAGCAGAACCGGGACTATAAACTACGAGCAGTACTTC.

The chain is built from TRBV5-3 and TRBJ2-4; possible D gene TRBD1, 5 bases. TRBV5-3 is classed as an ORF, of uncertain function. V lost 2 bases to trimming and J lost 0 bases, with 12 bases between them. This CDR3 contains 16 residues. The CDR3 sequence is CARSFRRDLAKNIQYF. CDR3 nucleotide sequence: TGTGCCAGAAGCTTCCGCAGGGATCTAGCCAAAAACATTCAGTACTTC.

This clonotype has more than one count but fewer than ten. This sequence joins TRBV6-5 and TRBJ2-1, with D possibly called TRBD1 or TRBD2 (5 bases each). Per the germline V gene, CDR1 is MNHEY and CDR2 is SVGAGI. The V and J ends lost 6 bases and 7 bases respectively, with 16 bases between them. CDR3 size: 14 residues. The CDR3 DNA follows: TGTGCCAGCAGGTCTCGCGCAGGGAGTAATGAGCAGTTCTTC. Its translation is CASRSRAGSNEQFF.

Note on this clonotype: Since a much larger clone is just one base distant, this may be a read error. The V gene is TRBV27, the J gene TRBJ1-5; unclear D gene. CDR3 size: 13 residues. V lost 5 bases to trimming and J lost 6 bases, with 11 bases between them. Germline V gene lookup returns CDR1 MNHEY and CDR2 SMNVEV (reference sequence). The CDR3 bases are TGTGCCAGCAGTCCTGATTTTAGTCAGCCCCAGCATTTT. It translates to CASSPDFSQPQHF.

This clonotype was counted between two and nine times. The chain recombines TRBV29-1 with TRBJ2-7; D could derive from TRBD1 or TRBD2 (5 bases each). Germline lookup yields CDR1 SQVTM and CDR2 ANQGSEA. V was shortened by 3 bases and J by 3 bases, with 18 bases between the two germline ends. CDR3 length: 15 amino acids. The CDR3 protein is CSVDMARRGHYEQYF. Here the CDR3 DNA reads TGCAGCGTTGATATGGCCCGTCGGGGCCACTACGAGCAGTACTTC.

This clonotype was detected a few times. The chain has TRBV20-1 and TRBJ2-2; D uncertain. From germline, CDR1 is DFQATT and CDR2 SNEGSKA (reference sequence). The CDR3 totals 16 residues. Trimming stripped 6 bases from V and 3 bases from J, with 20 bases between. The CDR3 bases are TGCAGTGCCAACTCGCCCAGGCGGAGCTACACCGGGGAGCTGTTTTTT. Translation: CSANSPRRSYTGELFF.